This T cell receptor beta chain was recorded in a study of blood T cell repertoires in COVID-19. Looking at the study overall: Spain, Italy and the United States supplied samples that represented acute and convalescent COVID-19. T cells, B-cell-depleted T cells, or PBMCs provided the cDNA or gDNA that served as material.

As to this clone: Distinct nucleotide sequences in the sample also encode this CDR3.

Sequencing was performed with immunoSEQ multiplex PCR; in TCRdb, only in-frame clones are kept and a portion is missing. The data hold about 400,000 clones, with 88% observed a single time. This CDR3 has 14 residues. V was clipped by 2 bases and J by 1 base, with 8 bases between them. The germline gives CDR1 SGHVS, CDR2 FQNEAQ. Participants were aged 18 to 89 years, lived in under 25 US areas, and enrolled virtually. Allocation to cohorts depended on clinical history reported by the participants. Material for sequencing was PBMCs or T cells enriched from blood (not recorded which). The receptor's source is a middle-aged woman with acute COVID-19. This chain links TRBV7-8 with TRBJ1-1; possibly TRBD1 for D (5 bases). The CDR3 sequence: CASSLFQGNTEAFF. CDR3 nucleotides: TGTGCCAGCAGCTTATTTCAGGGGAACACTGAAGCTTTCTTT.